The next 20 T cell receptor beta chains were all read from a single sample in a study of T cell responses to AZD1222 COVID-19 vaccine (dated by TCRdb to 2020 to 2022). The time point label of this sample denotes: about 28 days (+/-7) after the second vaccine dose. Library preparation employed the immunoSEQ multiplex PCR assay. As stored in TCRdb, this immuneACCESS dataset retains in-frame rearrangements with V and J assigned. A fraction of the clones does not appear; measured against another copy, unresolved V genes explain less than half of the discrepancy, and the remainder lacks a known reason. The sample table records about 140,000 clones; 90% of these occur just once. Around 6.3% of the sample is held by the ten biggest clonotypes. The sample here was peripheral blood, taken 28 days after the second AZD1222 dose. These receptors were collected from an adult who received the AZD1222 COVID-19 vaccine.

The V and J genes are TRBV30 and TRBJ2-7; 10 positions match TRBD2. Germline CDR1 reads GTSNPN; CDR2 reads SVGIG (reference sequence). The J segment lost 0 bases and the V segment lost 8 bases, leaving 7 bases of the junction unmatched. The CDR3 loop spans 14 amino acids. CDR3 amino acids: CAGRAGGNSYEQYF. CDR3 in DNA: TGTGCCGGGCGAGCGGGAGGGAACTCCTACGAGCAGTACTTC.

This clone has more than one count but fewer than ten. V and J are TRBV5-1 and TRBJ2-3; TRBD1 matches 7 bases. The germline gives CDR1 SGHRS, CDR2 YFSETQ. After removal of 0 bases from V and 0 bases from J, the junction contained 7 bases not matched to a gene. This CDR3 has 17 residues. Here the CDR3 reads CASSLARGQLSTDTQYF. CDR3 DNA sequence: TGCGCCAGCAGCTTGGCACGGGGACAGCTTAGCACAGATACGCAGTATTTT. The whole variable domain, filled in from reference TRBV5-1 and TRBJ2-3, reads KAGVTQTPRYLIKTRGQQVTLSCSPISGHRSVSWYQQTPGQGLQFLFEYFSETQRNKGNFPGRFSGRQFSNSRSEMNVSTLELGDSALYLCASSLARGQLSTDTQYFGPGTRLTVL.

The V call is TRBV6-1, the J call TRBJ1-4; no firm D call. From germline, CDR1 is MNHNS and CDR2 SASEGT. V gave up 1 base and J gave up 3 bases, with 9 bases separating them. The CDR3 covers 15 residues. CDR3 nucleotide sequence: TGTGCCAGCAGTGAAGTAACCGGGCCTAATGAAAAACTGTTTTTT. Its translation: CASSEVTGPNEKLFF.

This clone has more than one count but fewer than ten. This rearrangement joins TRBV7-3 to TRBJ2-7; D assignment may be TRBD1 or TRBD2 (5 bases each). With 4 bases removed from V and 3 bases from J, the gap between germline ends came to 19 bases. CDR1 is SGHTA and CDR2 is FQGTGA in the germline V gene. This CDR3 spans 16 amino acids. The CDR3 coding sequence is TGTGCCAGCAGCTCCCGTGAGGGTAGGGGCCACTACGAGCAGTACTTC. As protein: CASSSREGRGHYEQYF.

The rearrangement joins TRBV6-5 to TRBJ2-7; tentative D call: TRBD2 (5 bases). CDR1 and CDR2 from the germline V gene are MNHEY and SVGAGI. The CDR3 has 16 amino acids. Trimming pared 0 bases from V and 0 bases from J, leaving 12 bases between. CDR3 nucleotide sequence: TGTGCCAGCAGTTACTCGATCTCCGGAGGCTCCTACGAGCAGTACTTC. Amino acids: CASSYSISGGSYEQYF.

V usage is TRBV7-2 and J usage is TRBJ2-1; TRBD2 matches at 11 bases. Germline CDR1 reads SGHTA; CDR2 reads FQGNSA. The CDR3 has 16 amino acids. The ends lost 4 bases at V and 7 bases at J; junction bases unmatched: 9. Written as DNA, the CDR3 is TGTGCCAGCAGCTCAATAGCGGGAGGGCCGGGTAATGAGCAGTTCTTC. Translating it yields CASSSIAGGPGNEQFF.

V and J are TRBV6-2 or TRBV6-3 and TRBJ1-6; 7 bases agree with TRBD1. Germline-derived CDR1 and CDR2 are MNHEY and SVGEGT. The CDR3 is made up of 14 amino acids. V shed 2 bases, J shed 16 bases, and the junction held 11 bases outside the gene matches. As DNA, the CDR3 is TGTGCCAGCAGTTACGCCCGGGACAGCCCTACTCTCCACTTT. Encoded protein: CASSYARDSPTLHF.

This clone occurred once. The chain employs TRBV19 and TRBJ1-5, with 12 bases identical to TRBD1. The junction had 7 bases not matched to a gene; V was cut back by 6 bases and J by 7 bases. Germline CDR1 reads LNHDA; CDR2 reads SQIVND (reference sequence). This CDR3 has 15 amino acids. CDR3 nucleotide sequence: TGTGCCAGTAGATCCGGGACAGGGGGCGGACAGCCCCAGCATTTT. Residues: CASRSGTGGGQPQHF. Filled out from reference TRBV19 and TRBJ1-5, the complete variable domain reads DGGITQSPKYLFRKEGQNVTLSCEQNLNHDAMYWYRQDPGQGLRLIYYSQIVNDFQKGDIAEGYSVSREKKESFPLTVTSAQKNPTAFYLCASRSGTGGGQPQHFGDGTRLSIL.

Details on this clone: A much larger clonotype is one base distant, so this may be a read error. The V call is TRBV12-3 or TRBV12-4, the J call TRBJ2-3; D is ambiguous. Trimming left V 4 bases short and J 2 bases short, with 4 bases between. CDR3 size: 12 residues. The CDR3 region is CASSSLTDTQYF. The DNA for the CDR3 is TGTGCCAGCAGTTCACTCACAGATACGCAGTATTTT.

CDR3 sequence: CASSLGSDRFYEQYF. The CDR3 DNA reads as TGTGCCAGCAGCTTGGGGTCGGACAGGTTCTACGAGCAGTACTTC. The genes are TRBV5-8 and TRBJ2-7, with 7 bases fitting TRBD1. The CDR3 covers 15 residues. After removal of 0 bases from V and 3 bases from J, the junction contained 6 bases not matched to a gene. In germline, CDR1 is SGHTS, CDR2 YDEGEE. The complete variable domain, with remaining parts taken from reference TRBV5-8 and TRBJ2-7, reads EAGVTQSPTHLIKTRGQQATLRCSPISGHTSVYWYQQALGLGLQFLLWYDEGEERNRGNFPPRFSGRQFPNYSSELNVNALELEDSALYLCASSLGSDRFYEQYFGPGTRLTVT.

The chain has TRBV19 and TRBJ1-5; D might be TRBD1 (6 bases). V was clipped by 3 bases and J by 9 bases, with 15 bases between them. The CDR3 sequence is 14 residues long. CDR1 is LNHDA, CDR2 SQIVND, per germline (reference sequence). Written as DNA, the CDR3 is TGTGCCAGTAGTATGCAAACAGGGAAGGGGCCCCAGCATTTT. Protein product: CASSMQTGKGPQHF.

This chain joins TRBV3-1 (or the pseudogene TRBV3-2) and TRBJ1-3; no reliable D call. CDR1 and CDR2 from the germline V gene are LGHDT and YNNKEL (reference sequence). Trimming removed 4 bases at V and 2 bases at J, with 12 bases between. This CDR3 contains 15 residues. CDR3 bases: TGTGCCAGCAGCCCTGGTTTGGACCCTGGAAACACCATATATTTT. Amino acid sequence: CASSPGLDPGNTIYF.

The rearrangement joins TRBV6-1 to TRBJ1-4, with 7 bases fitting TRBD1. The V segment lost 3 bases and the J segment 8 bases; nucleotides outside the gene matches: 6. Germline assignment: CDR1 MNHNS and CDR2 SASEGT. The CDR3 contains 14 residues. The CDR3: CASSETGMSEKLFF. The CDR3 DNA sequence: TGTGCCAGCAGTGAGACAGGGATGAGCGAAAAACTGTTTTTT.

The chain combines TRBV15 with TRBJ2-7, with TRBD1 as a possible D gene (5 bases). V was trimmed by 1 base and J by 6 bases, leaving 16 bases between them. The CDR3 consists of 15 residues. Per germline, CDR1 LNHNV and CDR2 YYDKDF (reference sequence). DNA of the CDR3: TGTGCCACCAGCAGAGCGGACATTTTAATTAGCGAGCAGTACTTC. It translates to CATSRADILISEQYF.

The chain carries TRBV7-2 and TRBJ2-7, with D perhaps assigned TRBD1 or TRBD2 (5 bases each). CDR1 is SGHTA, CDR2 FQGNSA, per germline. The V and J ends lost 5 bases and 2 bases respectively, with 16 bases between them. The CDR3 loop spans 15 amino acids. CDR3: CASSTLDGATYEQYF. The DNA of the CDR3 is TGTGCCAGCAGCACGCTGGACGGGGCAACCTACGAGCAGTACTTC.

The V call is TRBV30, the J call TRBJ1-2; D possibly corresponds to TRBD1 (5 bases). CDR3 length: 15 amino acids. V gave up 2 bases and J gave up 6 bases, with 19 bases separating them. Germline V lookup: CDR1 GTSNPN, CDR2 SVGIG (reference sequence). The CDR3 DNA follows: TGTGCCTGGAGTCGACTACCGGGCAGGGAGAATGGCTACACCTTC. Translated, it gives CAWSRLPGRENGYTF.

This clone was counted between two and nine times. The chain combines TRBV7-6 with TRBJ2-7, with TRBD1 as a possible D gene (6 bases). The CDR3 has 15 amino acids. The V gene lost 4 bases and the J gene lost 2 bases, with 15 bases spanning the gap. CDR1 and CDR2 (germline): SGHVS, FNYEAQ. CDR3 sequence (DNA): TGTGCCAGCAGCTCCGCGGACAGCGGCACCTACGAGCAGTACTTC. It is translated as CASSSADSGTYEQYF.

The chain combines TRBV3-1 (or the pseudogene TRBV3-2) with TRBJ1-2, with TRBD1 matching over 9 bases. The germline V gene has CDR1 LGHDT and CDR2 YNNKEL (reference sequence). The CDR3 sequence is 15 residues long. After removal of 3 bases from V and 4 bases from J, the junction contained 6 bases not matched to a gene. This CDR3 is CASSQGQGVPYGYTF. In nucleotides, the CDR3 is TGTGCCAGCAGCCAGGGACAGGGCGTCCCCTATGGCTACACCTTC.

Concerning this clone itself: This sample includes further DNA sequences coding for the same CDR3. This sequence joins TRBV6-5 and TRBJ2-5; 8 nucleotides agree with TRBD1. The length of the CDR3 is 15 residues. Looked up from germline, CDR1 is MNHEY and CDR2 is SVGAGI. The V and J ends lost 3 bases and 3 bases, in that order; junction bases with no gene match: 6. CDR3 loop: CASSYSTGGKETQYF. The CDR3 coding sequence is TGTGCCAGCAGTTATTCCACAGGGGGAAAAGAGACCCAGTACTTC.

The genes are TRBV5-4 and TRBJ2-3; D is uncertain. The CDR3 has 14 residues. CDR1 SGHNT and CDR2 YYREEE come from the germline V gene (reference sequence). V dropped 0 bases and J dropped 5 bases, with 10 bases sitting between them. The DNA of the CDR3 is TGTGCCAGCAGCTTGGTTGGGTTGAGAGATACGCAGTATTTT. This gives the protein CASSLVGLRDTQYF.